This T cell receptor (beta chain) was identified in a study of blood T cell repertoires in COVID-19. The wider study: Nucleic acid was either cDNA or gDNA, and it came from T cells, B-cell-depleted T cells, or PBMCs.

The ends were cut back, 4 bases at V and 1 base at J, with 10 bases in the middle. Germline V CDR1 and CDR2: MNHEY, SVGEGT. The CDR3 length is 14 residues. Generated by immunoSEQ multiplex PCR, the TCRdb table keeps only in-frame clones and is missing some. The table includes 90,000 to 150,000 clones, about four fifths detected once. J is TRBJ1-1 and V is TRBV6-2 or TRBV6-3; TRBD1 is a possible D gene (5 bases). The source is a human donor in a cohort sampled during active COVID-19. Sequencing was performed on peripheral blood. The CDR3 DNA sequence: TGTGCCAGCAGTTTAGTCAGGGCGAACACTGAAGCTTTCTTT. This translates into CASSLVRANTEAFF.